This T cell receptor beta chain was identified during a study of blood T cells in healthy people across ages (dated by TCRdb to 2013 to 2016). Looking at the study overall: In model experiments, template switching captured about one uniquely barcoded TCR beta cDNA molecule for every two T cells. To track age-related changes in TCR beta repertoire diversity, the study relied on deep sequencing normalized with unique cDNA molecular identifiers. To avoid experimental bias, donors of different ages were randomly spread across the sequencing lanes. The donors were divided into four age groups: young (average around 17 years), middle-aged (roughly 42), aged (approximately 64) and long-lived (82). For two donors (one aged 18 to 29 and one aged 80 or older), the study analyzed two additional independent replicas of 1 million unique cDNA reads from the same blood draw.

Receptors were amplified or captured by 5' RACE. The sequencing machine was an Illumina HiSeq 2500. A second PCR of 7 to 11 cycles was performed with a sample-barcoded 5' primer and a J-beta primer mix. Each TCR beta cDNA molecule received a unique molecular identifier from a template-switch 5' adaptor carrying 12 random nucleotides. At least 2.5 million CDR3-containing paired-end reads were obtained from each sample. The Mint cDNA synthesis kit, primed by a TRBC-specific oligonucleotide, was used to synthesize first-strand cDNA from all RNA. Following uracil-DNA glycosylase treatment, a first 18-cycle PCR with universal primers M1SS and BC2_uni_R was performed on all cDNA. The study's processing was this. For normalization, 1 million high-quality reads, each with a distinct molecular identifier, were randomly selected from each sample. Reads with shared molecular identifiers were discarded instead of being binned into consensus sequences. MiTCR, set to a Q25 quality threshold and the strictest error-elimination algorithm, was used for CDR3 identification, clonotype clustering and error correction. Lower-bound total TCR beta diversity was estimated with a nonparametric unseen species model using Euler transformation. The public sequencing data were trimmed at Q25 with fastp and processed into clonotypes with MiXCR by TCRdb, which kept only in-frame beta chains. Rows merge per CDR3 protein into single entries with the most common DNA and genes. These V and J calls derive from TCRdb rather than the authors' analysis. The sample table shows just over 800,000 distinct CDR3 sequences, and around two thirds are seen once. 25% to 35% of the sample is in the top ten clones.

Points on this clonotype: Its binding antigen is unknown. No much larger clonotype is one base removed from it; base qualities were not supplied.

Per the germline V gene, SGDLS is the CDR1 and YYNGEE is the CDR2. Inclusive of the bounding cysteine and phenylalanine, the CDR3 is 14 residues long. Only the CDR3 DNA stays, 42 bases, in frame from base 1. Trimming at the junction amounts to 0 bases on V and 6 bases on J, and the germline ends lie 9 bases apart. Systemically healthy Caucasian individuals from Russia, 39 in total and aged roughly 6 to 100 years, were included as donors. Each donor gave 8 to 10 milliliters of peripheral blood, drawn into EDTA-treated Vacutainer tubes. PBMCs were isolated by Ficoll-Paque density-gradient centrifugation, with at least 6 million obtained per sample. Total RNA, at least 6 micrograms per sample, was extracted from PBMCs with Trizol reagent. The percentages of naive CD45RAhigh/CD27high T cells were determined by flow cytometry on a PBMC aliquot from every donor. General conclusions and limits of the study: Because donor CMV infection status was unknown, age-related changes in expanded clonotypes were potentially confounded. Observed TCR beta diversity correlated strongly with the percentage of naive T cells measured by flow cytometry. Observed TCR beta diversity per million T cells fell roughly linearly with age, and a significant reduction was already apparent by age about 43. Estimates of total diversity based on one million sequenced T cells were considered lower bounds and underestimates. Compared with the aged group, the long-lived group had more naive CD4+ T cells, fewer expanded clones and increased TCR diversity, a pattern suggesting age selection. Because profiling used bulk unsorted PBMCs, naive and antigen-experienced compartments could not be compared conclusively.

Sample: blood. The rearranged segments are TRBV9 and TRBJ2-2, with the D gene uncertain. This clonotype was sampled from a man aged 25-45 years in good health. The base sequence is TGTGCCAGCAGCGTAGCAGGAGATGCCGGGGAGCTGTTTTTT. It encodes CASSVAGDAGELFF.